This TCR beta chain comes out of a study of early T cells in non-severe SARS-CoV-2 infection. The wider study: Chains from this unsorted whole-blood bulk RNA could not be paired. Whole-study results and caveats: Matching against VDJdb likely underestimated virus-specific expansions, favoring anti-spike CD8.

Trimming took 1 base from V and 7 from J, leaving 10 bases between them. The CDR3 loop spans 13 amino acids. This clonotype was recorded at least ten times. What it binds is not known. Researchers tagged individual cDNA molecules with unique molecular identifiers. TCRdb called the 5' RACE reads again in MiXCR, with one record for every CDR3 protein. The sample has roughly 64,000 distinct CDR3 sequences; about 10% are singletons. Specimen: whole blood, collected at baseline. This chain joins TRBV12-3 or TRBV12-4 and TRBJ1-1; a weak D match, TRBD1 (5 bases). This sequence was found in an adult who was a healthcare worker with PCR-confirmed SARS-CoV-2 infection or an uninfected control (not recorded which). For the CDR3, the DNA is TGTGCCAGCAGTTTAGGACAGAGGGGTGAAGCTTTCTTT. Residues: CASSLGQRGEAFF.